This is a list of T cell receptor beta chains from one sample in a study of PD-L1 blockade in urothelial cancer. The repertoire was sequenced with immunoSEQ multiplex PCR; TCRdb's copy has only in-frame clones and lacks some. This sample has under 80,000 clones, with around 81% found just once. The sequencing here drew on PBMCs, taken around atezolizumab (anti-PD-L1) treatment. The receptors originated from a man in his 70s with urothelial cancer. CDR3s leave out the opening cysteine and the closing phenylalanine or tryptophan. Fields, in order: V gene, D gene, CDR3 protein. D genes are given only for firm matches.

>TRBV7-8|TRBD2
ASSSKQGAAGVADTQY
>TRBV15|TRBD2
ATSGAGGGEQY
>TRBV6-6|NA
ASTGTGNTIY
>TRBV11-3|NA
ASRRGSGELF
>TRBV28|NA
ASSPGYARTEAF
>TRBV7-2|TRBD1
ASSLVGAGGSNQPQH
>TRBV30|NA
ACPRGPGYNEQF
>TRBV10-3|TRBD1
AISKTGGTLNEQF
>TRBV19|NA
ASSKIAETYEQY
>TRBV19|TRBD2
ASSLDRTSGTSYEQY
>TRBV11-3|TRBD1
ASSSQGADFSGANVLT
>TRBV5-5|NA
ASSLEVSHRRGEAF
>TRBV5-1|NA
ASSPNRANRNTEAF
>TRBV19|TRBD1
ASSRQGIGQPQH
>TRBV19|NA
ASSIVRAGDTQY
>TRBV7-2|TRBD2
ASSRTSGPLSYEQY
>TRBV5-4|TRBD1
ASSLGQGASSYEQY
>TRBV7-2|TRBD2
ASSSGTSFYEQY
>TRBV5-4|NA
ASSLNPDFSHYEQY
>TRBV19|NA
ASSIGHISGNTIY
>TRBV6-6|NA
ASTALRGTSPDGQY
>TRBV6-5|TRBD1
ASRDRVRNTEAF
>TRBV11-3|TRBD2
ASSPSGFEQF
>TRBV11-2|NA
ASSTGTNSYEQY
>TRBV19|NA
ASSITPNSGNTIY
>TRBV6-6|NA
ASSPPGGIGAF